This TCR beta chain derives from a study of blood T cells in healthy people across ages. Next came a second PCR, run for about 6 to 11 cycles, which used a sample-barcoded 5' primer along with a J-beta primer mix. TCRdb itself ran the 5' RACE reads through MiXCR, one entry per CDR3 protein. The table records about 1 million distinct CDR3 sequences, 35% to 50% of them present only once. The source is a woman aged 55-70 years in good health. The sample taken for sequencing was blood.

CDR3 residues: CSVPGAQTF. In nucleotides, the CDR3 is TGCAGTGTTCCAGGCGCTCAGACCTTC. The chain is built from TRBV20-1 and TRBJ1-2; D is undetermined. The V end lost 7 bases, the J end lost 14 bases, and 14 bases lay between the germline ends. This CDR3 has 9 amino acids. Germline loops: CDR1 DFQATT, CDR2 SNEGSKA (reference sequence).